A single sample gave rise to the 10 T cell receptor beta chains below, sequenced in a study of CD8 T cells in ankylosing spondylitis. General study results and limits: Characteristic of ankylosing spondylitis blood, it appeared, was a TCR beta motif comprising about eight highly homologous variants.

The antigens these receptors bind are not known. MiXCR, applied by TCRdb to the 5' RACE reads, yields one record per CDR3 protein. The table includes roughly 350,000 distinct CDR3 sequences, 7% to 9% detected once. What was sequenced was blood, either unsorted or a sorted T cell fraction (not recorded which). Receptors originate from a male donor with ankylosing spondylitis.

V is TRBV7-2 and J is TRBJ2-1; 13 bases match TRBD2. Looked up from germline, CDR1 is SGHTA and CDR2 is FQGNSA. Losses at the gene ends were 6 bases for V and 6 bases for J; bases not matched to a gene: 5. This CDR3 has 15 residues. The CDR3 loop is CASSPGLAGANEQFF. The CDR3, as DNA: TGTGCCAGCAGTCCTGGACTAGCGGGAGCCAATGAGCAGTTCTTC.

There are many counts of this clonotype. This sequence joins TRBV7-9 and TRBJ2-1, with a tentative D call TRBD2 (5 bases). V was cut by 7 bases and J by 4 bases, with 11 bases left in between. The CDR3 extends over 13 amino acids. The germline gives CDR1 SEHNR, CDR2 FQNEAQ (reference sequence). The CDR3 region has the DNA TGTGCCAGCAAAGTCAGCGGATACAATGAGCAGTTCTTC. This encodes CASKVSGYNEQFF.

The J gene is TRBJ2-7, the V gene TRBV21-1; TRBD1 is the table's D call and was not checked against the DNA. TRBV21-1 is an annotated pseudogene. The CDR3 is 17 amino acids. The CDR3 sequence: CASSKGVRHRDLYEQYF. CDR3 DNA: TGTGCCAGCAGCAAAGGGGTCAGACACAGGGACCTTTACGAGCAGTACTTC.

In this sample, this clonotype turned up many times. The CDR3 sequence: CATSRYQETQYF. The DNA of the CDR3 is TGTGCCACCAGCAGATATCAAGAGACCCAGTACTTC. The chain couples TRBV15 to TRBJ2-5; no clear D. The CDR3 consists of 12 residues. Germline CDR1 and CDR2: LNHNV and YYDKDF (reference sequence). V was trimmed by 2 bases and J by 2 bases, leaving 3 bases between them.

This chain joins TRBV5-1 and TRBJ2-3; weak D call: TRBD2 (6 bases). Germline lookup yields CDR1 SGHRS and CDR2 YFSETQ. The CDR3 length is 17 residues. Deletions cut 3 bases from V and 0 bases from J, with 17 bases between. The CDR3 sequence is CASSSGGTFSSTDTQYF. The DNA for the CDR3 is TGCGCCAGCAGCTCGGGCGGGACCTTCTCTAGCACAGATACGCAGTATTTT.

This clonotype has ten or more counts. The chain couples TRBV25-1 to TRBJ2-4, with D possibly matching TRBD1 (7 bases). The CDR3 consists of 15 residues. The V end lost 4 bases, the J end lost 9 bases, and 19 bases lay between the germline ends. Germline V gene lookup returns CDR1 MGHDK and CDR2 SYGVNS. CDR3 coding DNA: TGTGCCAGCAGTGCCACCCTATCAGGGGGAGGCATTCAGTACTTC. Protein sequence: CASSATLSGGGIQYF.

This clonotype was seen repeatedly, ten times or more. This chain links TRBV5-1 with TRBJ1-4; D might be TRBD1 (5 bases). CDR3 length: 14 residues. The V end was cut by 4 bases, the J end by 13 bases, with 20 bases between. Germline CDR1 reads SGHRS; CDR2 reads YFSETQ. This CDR3 reads CASSEEAGPWVLFF. The CDR3 nucleotides read TGCGCCAGCAGCGAGGAGGCAGGGCCGTGGGTACTGTTTTTT.

This clonotype was seen ten or more times. V usage is TRBV20-1 and J usage is TRBJ1-4, with a tentative D call TRBD1 (6 bases). Germline lookup yields CDR1 DFQATT and CDR2 SNEGSKA (reference sequence). The germline V and J ends were trimmed by 0 bases and 8 bases, with 19 bases remaining between them. The CDR3 runs 16 residues. The CDR3 reads CSARDTGWGRREKLFF. In DNA, the CDR3 is TGCAGTGCTAGAGACACCGGGTGGGGGCGGCGGGAAAAACTGTTTTTT.

This clonotype was recorded many times. This chain links TRBV18 with TRBJ2-1, with 9 bases lining up with TRBD2. Germline CDR1 and CDR2: KGHSH and LQKENI. V lost 2 bases, J lost 7 bases, and 6 bases stayed unmatched. CDR3 size: 15 residues. CDR3 amino acids: CASSPVAGATNEQFF. CDR3 nucleotides: TGTGCCAGCTCACCAGTAGCGGGAGCGACAAATGAGCAGTTCTTC.

There are a few counts of this clonotype. The chain employs TRBV7-9 and TRBJ1-1, with D unclear. CDR3 length: 14 residues. V lost 2 bases to trimming and J lost 2 bases, with 9 bases between them. From germline, CDR1 is SEHNR and CDR2 FQNEAQ (reference sequence). CDR3 coding DNA: TGTGCCAGCAGCTTATTTGGAGAAAACACTGAAGCTTTCTTT. Its protein product is CASSLFGENTEAFF.